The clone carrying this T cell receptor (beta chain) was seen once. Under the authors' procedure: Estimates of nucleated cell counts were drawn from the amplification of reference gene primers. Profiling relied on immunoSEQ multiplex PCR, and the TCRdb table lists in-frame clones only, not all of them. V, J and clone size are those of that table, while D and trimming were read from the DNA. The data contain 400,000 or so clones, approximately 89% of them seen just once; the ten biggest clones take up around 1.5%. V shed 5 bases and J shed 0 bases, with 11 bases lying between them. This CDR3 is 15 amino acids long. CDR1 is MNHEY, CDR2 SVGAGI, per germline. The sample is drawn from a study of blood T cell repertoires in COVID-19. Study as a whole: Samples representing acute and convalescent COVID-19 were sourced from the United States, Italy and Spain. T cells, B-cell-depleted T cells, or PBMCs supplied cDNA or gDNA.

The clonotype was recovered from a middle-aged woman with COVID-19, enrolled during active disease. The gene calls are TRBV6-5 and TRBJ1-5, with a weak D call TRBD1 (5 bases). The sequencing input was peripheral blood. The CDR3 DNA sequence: TGTGCCAGCAGTAATGACAGAGATAGCAATCAGCCCCAGCATTTT. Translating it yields CASSNDRDSNQPQHF.